Following are 11 T cell receptor beta chains from one sample sequenced in a study of T cell repertoires in cytomegalovirus infection. Via MiXCR, TCRdb re-called the reads, giving one row per CDR3 protein. The sample has more than 500,000 distinct CDR3 sequences; more than 15% are singletons. Sequenced: CD8+ T cells from PBMCs. These receptors all come from a human donor in good health (CMV status not recorded). Some clones in this sample may be carry-over from other donors' samples.

The V and J genes are TRBV12-3 or TRBV12-4 and TRBJ2-6, with D unclear. This CDR3 has 13 amino acids. V lost 7 bases and J lost 0, with 4 bases in between. The CDR3: CASIDSGANVLTF. The CDR3 nucleotides read TGTGCCAGCATCGACTCTGGGGCCAACGTCCTGACTTTC.

This clonotype has ten or more counts. This chain connects TRBV12-3 or TRBV12-4 to TRBJ2-3, with 9 bases fitting TRBD1. CDR3 size: 15 residues. V gave up 10 bases and J gave up 6 bases; unmatched junction bases: 14. CDR3 protein: CATLGGGQGLDTQYF. The CDR3 nucleotides read TGTGCCACCCTCGGCGGGGGACAGGGTTTGGATACGCAGTATTTT.

Ten or more counts support this clonotype. This chain uses TRBV7-6 with TRBJ1-5, with 8 bases that match TRBD1. J lost 3 bases, V lost 5 bases, and 9 bases had no gene match. In germline, CDR1 is SGHVS, CDR2 FNYEAQ. CDR3 length: 16 amino acids. DNA for the CDR3: TGTGCCAGCAGCCCCCGGACAGGGCCGTTCAATCAGCCCCAGCATTTT. Its protein is CASSPRTGPFNQPQHF.

At least ten counts were recorded for this clonotype. The rearrangement links TRBV7-8 to TRBJ2-3; 8 nucleotides agree with TRBD2. CDR1 SGHVS and CDR2 FQNEAQ come from the germline V gene. This CDR3 is built from 16 residues. The V gene end was trimmed by 0 bases and the J gene end by 2 bases; junction bases not matched to a gene: 4. CDR3 region: CASSLATSGYTDTQYF. The CDR3 nucleotides read TGTGCCAGCAGCTTAGCCACTAGCGGATACACAGATACGCAGTATTTT.

The sample holds many counts of this clonotype. The chain is built from TRBV6-1 and TRBJ2-3; TRBD1 aligns across 9 bases. With V trimmed by 4 bases and J by 5 bases, 7 bases remained unmatched. The CDR3 has 15 residues. From germline, CDR1 is MNHNS and CDR2 SASEGT. Written as DNA, the CDR3 is TGTGCCAGCAGTGCCTGGGACAGGGCCAAAGATACGCAGTATTTT. Translation: CASSAWDRAKDTQYF.

This clonotype was seen more than once but under ten times. V and J are TRBV7-9 and TRBJ2-5; 8 bases are a match to TRBD1. Trimming took 5 bases from V and 5 from J; bases not matched to a gene: 16. The CDR3 has 17 amino acids. Per germline, CDR1 SEHNR and CDR2 FQNEAQ (reference sequence). The CDR3 loop is CASSHHRDRINGETQYF. The DNA of the CDR3 is TGTGCCAGCAGCCACCACCGGGACAGGATAAACGGGGAGACCCAGTACTTC. Variable domain in full (rest from reference TRBV7-9 and TRBJ2-5): DTGVSQNPRHKITKRGQNVTFRCDPISEHNRLYWYRQTLGQGPEFLTYFQNEAQLEKSRLLSDRFSAERPKGSFSTLEIQRTEQGDSAMYLCASSHHRDRINGETQYFGPGTRLLVL.

The chain couples TRBV9 to TRBJ2-7; possible D gene TRBD2, 7 bases. CDR3 length: 14 amino acids. Germline V gene sequence: CDR1 SGDLS, CDR2 YYNGEE. Trimming stripped 3 bases from V and 6 bases from J, with 16 bases between. In DNA, the CDR3 is TGTGCCAGCAGCGAGGGGGGGCGGTCCCGCGAGCAGTACTTC. Translation gives CASSEGGRSREQYF.

Ten or more counts support this clonotype. V is TRBV6-1 and J is TRBJ2-5; the D is unclear. CDR3 size: 16 residues. Germline-derived CDR1 and CDR2 are MNHNS and SASEGT. V dropped 3 bases and J dropped 0 bases, with 14 bases sitting between them. The CDR3 reads CASSERSSRYQETQYF. In nucleotides, the CDR3 is TGTGCCAGCAGTGAGCGGAGTTCCCGGTACCAAGAGACCCAGTACTTC.

About this clonotype itself: A much larger clone lies one base from this, so it may be a read error. The conserved final phenylalanine or tryptophan is absent from the CDR3, which likely points to a read error. CDR3 DNA sequence: TGTGCCATCAGTGAGTCGCGAACGGGGGCGATCAATGAGCAGTTCTTA. Amino acids: CAISESRTGAINEQFL. The chain employs TRBV10-3 and TRBJ2-1; D possibly uses TRBD1 or TRBD2 (6 bases each). Germline lookup yields CDR1 ENHRY and CDR2 SYGVKD. The CDR3 runs to 16 residues. Trimming took 0 bases from V and 6 from J, leaving 15 bases between them.

V and J are TRBV19 and TRBJ2-3; perhaps TRBD2 as D (6 bases). CDR3 length equals 14 residues. V was trimmed by 5 bases and J by 0 bases, leaving 9 bases between them. The germline CDR1 and CDR2 sequences are LNHDA and SQIVND (reference sequence). CDR3 in amino acids: CASSGTASTDTQYF. The CDR3 bases are TGTGCCAGTAGTGGGACTGCTAGCACAGATACGCAGTATTTT.

A note on this clonotype: A much larger clone lies a single base off, so this may be a read error. CDR3 coding DNA: TGTACCAGCAGTTTACGGGACGGAACCTACGAGCAGTACTTC. It translates to CTSSLRDGTYEQYF. The rearrangement joins TRBV12-3 or TRBV12-4 to TRBJ2-7; possibly TRBD1 or TRBD2 for D (5 bases each). The CDR3 consists of 14 residues.